These 11 T cell receptor beta chains share one sample of origin, sequenced in a study of CD8 T cells in Susac syndrome. It was with random hexamers that roughly 0.45 to 1 ug RNA was reverse transcribed. A single record per CDR3 protein comes from TCRdb applying MiXCR to the immunoSEQ multiplex PCR reads. The sample records just over 80,000 distinct CDR3 sequences, just under 95% being singletons. Sequenced input: CD8+ T cells from PBMCs. These receptors originate from a human donor in good health.

The V and J genes are TRBV19 and TRBJ1-1; D ambiguous. This CDR3 contains 13 residues. Germline V CDR1 and CDR2: LNHDA, SQIVND (reference sequence). V lost 7 bases and J lost 1, with 10 bases in between. The CDR3 DNA is TGTGCCAGTACCTTCCCAGGGAACACTGAAGCTTTCTTT. It is translated as CASTFPGNTEAFF.

The chain carries TRBV27 and TRBJ2-1, with D hard to call. V lost 3 bases to trimming and J lost 3 bases, with 9 bases between them. CDR1 is MNHEY and CDR2 is SMNVEV in the germline V gene (reference sequence). The CDR3 extends over 14 amino acids. The CDR3 coding sequence is TGTGCCAGCAGTTTTTTCCCTAACTACAATGAGCAGTTCTTC. As protein: CASSFFPNYNEQFF.

The chain employs TRBV7-9 and TRBJ2-1; the D gene is possibly TRBD2 (6 bases). The V end was cut by 5 bases, the J end by 7 bases, with 18 bases between. The CDR3 sequence is 15 residues long. Germline CDR1 reads SEHNR; CDR2 reads FQNEAQ (reference sequence). CDR3 residues: CASSPGLWGWNEQFF. As DNA, the CDR3 is TGTGCCAGCAGCCCGGGACTCTGGGGGTGGAATGAGCAGTTCTTC.

The chain is built from TRBV25-1 and TRBJ1-3; no clear D gene. Germline V CDR1 and CDR2: MGHDK, SYGVNS. The germline V and J ends were trimmed by 0 bases and 0 bases, with 12 bases remaining between them. The CDR3 consists of 17 residues. CDR3 nucleotides: TGTGCCAGCAGTGAATATGAAACAGTCCACTCTGGAAACACCATATATTTT. Its translation: CASSEYETVHSGNTIYF.

The genes are TRBV27 and TRBJ2-7, with no clear D. V was trimmed by 0 bases and J by 5 bases, leaving 11 bases between them. Germline V lookup: CDR1 MNHEY, CDR2 SMNVEV (reference sequence). CDR3 length equals 14 residues. The CDR3 coding sequence is TGTGCCAGCAGTTTATCCCCGGGTACCGACGAGCAGTACTTC. Its protein is CASSLSPGTDEQYF.

The chain recombines TRBV14 with TRBJ1-1; the D gene is possibly TRBD1 (5 bases). The V gene lost 4 bases and the J gene lost 1 base, with 16 bases spanning the gap. CDR1 and CDR2 from the germline V gene are SGHDN and FVKESK. The CDR3 sequence is 16 residues long. The CDR3 nucleotides read TGTGCCAGCAGCCGTGGAGTGCAGGGAAAGAACACTGAAGCTTTCTTT. Translated: CASSRGVQGKNTEAFF.

This chain links TRBV5-6 with TRBJ2-1, with 11 bases identical to TRBD2. This CDR3 comprises 16 residues. V lost 3 bases and J lost 2; bases outside the gene matches: 4. Germline CDR1 SGHDT, CDR2 YYEEEE. CDR3 sequence reads: CASSSPTSGTYNEQFF. CDR3 nucleotide sequence: TGTGCCAGCAGCTCGCCGACTAGCGGGACCTACAATGAGCAGTTCTTC.

The rearrangement links TRBV4-1 to TRBJ2-5; the match to TRBD2 covers 7 bases. V lost 2 bases and J lost 4; bases outside the gene matches: 7. Germline CDR1 and CDR2: MGHRA and YSYEKL. This CDR3 has 15 residues. This CDR3 is CASSQMGRERETQYF. DNA for the CDR3: TGCGCCAGCAGCCAAATGGGGCGGGAGAGAGAGACCCAGTACTTC.

CDR3 region: CSAIPYQGRAEEQYV. CDR3 DNA: TGCAGTGCTATTCCGTATCAGGGTCGAGCGGAGGAGCAGTACGTC. This sequence joins TRBV20-1 and TRBJ2-7, with D perhaps assigned TRBD1 or TRBD2 (5 bases each). Germline CDR1 reads DFQATT; CDR2 reads SNEGSKA (reference sequence). The CDR3 has 15 residues. Trimming stripped 4 bases from V and 7 bases from J, with 23 bases between.

The rearrangement joins TRBV7-9 to TRBJ2-3; possible D gene TRBD2, 7 bases. The CDR3 loop spans 14 amino acids. V gave up 4 bases and J gave up 6 bases, with 14 bases separating them. In germline, CDR1 is SEHNR, CDR2 FQNEAQ (reference sequence). In DNA, the CDR3 is TGTGCCAGCAGCTCCGGGGGGCCCAGGGATACGCAGTATTTT. Translating it yields CASSSGGPRDTQYF.

The chain is built from TRBV5-1 and TRBJ2-7; TRBD2 matches at 10 bases. Germline CDR1 is SGHRS and CDR2 is YFSETQ. CDR3 length: 14 residues. The junction had 4 bases not matched to a gene; V was cut back by 4 bases and J by 3 bases. CDR3 sequence reads: CASSPVAGGYEQYF. For the CDR3, the DNA is TGCGCCAGCAGCCCGGTAGCGGGGGGCTACGAGCAGTACTTC. Full variable domain (remainder filled in from reference TRBV5-1 and TRBJ2-7): KAGVTQTPRYLIKTRGQQVTLSCSPISGHRSVSWYQQTPGQGLQFLFEYFSETQRNKGNFPGRFSGRQFSNSRSEMNVSTLELGDSALYLCASSPVAGGYEQYFGPGTRLTVT.